What follows are 10 T cell receptor beta chains derived from one specimen sequenced in a study of Ad26.COV2.S vaccination and SARS-CoV-2 variants. Sequencing used immunoSEQ multiplex PCR; TCRdb keeps in-frame clones, though not all of them. The sample has fewer than 400,000 clones; roughly 90% are singletons. The sample's treatment: around 19 received Ad26.COV2.S at low or high dose, single or two shots; a few received placebo; per-sample allocation not given. Each sample was drawn 63 days after the first injection (of vaccine or placebo). The source was peripheral blood, collected in a trial of Ad26.COV2.S vaccine versus placebo. The receptors originated from a person between 18 and 59 years old who received the Ad26.COV2.S COVID-19 vaccine or a placebo.

This chain links TRBV7-3 with TRBJ1-1, with D perhaps TRBD1 (5 bases). Germline-derived CDR1 and CDR2 are SGHTA and FQGTGA. The CDR3 loop spans 13 amino acids. V lost 3 bases and J lost 1, with 6 bases in between. The CDR3 nucleotides are TGTGCCAGCAGCTTGGGGCGGAACACTGAAGCTTTCTTT. Residues: CASSLGRNTEAFF.

V and J are TRBV5-6 and TRBJ1-2; no firm D call. This CDR3 comprises 13 residues. V lost 1 base and J lost 4, with 8 bases in between. The germline gives CDR1 SGHDT, CDR2 YYEEEE. The CDR3 coding sequence is TGTGCCAGCAGCTTGAACGGGCGCTATGGCTACACCTTC. The encoded protein is CASSLNGRYGYTF.

The table lists this clone with a count of one. This chain joins TRBV6-5 and TRBJ1-1; TRBD1 agrees at 9 bases. The V segment lost 4 bases and the J segment 4 bases; nucleotides outside the gene matches: 10. The CDR3 consists of 16 residues. Germline assignment: CDR1 MNHEY and CDR2 SVGAGI. The CDR3 bases are TGTGCCAGCAGTTCTCCGGGACAGGGACTGGCCACTGAAGCTTTCTTT. Translated: CASSSPGQGLATEAFF.

The V and J genes are TRBV4-1 and TRBJ2-7; no definite D call. The germline V gene encodes CDR1 MGHRA and CDR2 YSYEKL. The ends were cut back, 2 bases at V and 4 bases at J, with 15 bases in the middle. CDR3 size: 15 residues. CDR3 loop: CASSQRTSIPYEQYF. The CDR3 nucleotides are TGCGCCAGCAGCCAAAGGACGTCTATACCTTACGAGCAGTACTTC.

This chain joins TRBV7-2 and TRBJ1-2, with 7 positions matching TRBD1. The CDR3 runs to 19 residues. With V trimmed by 8 bases and J by 3 bases, 24 bases remained unmatched. CDR1 and CDR2 from the germline V gene are SGHTA and FQGNSA. The CDR3 spells CASLVTGSSTGDPYYGYTF. In nucleotides, the CDR3 is TGTGCCAGCCTGGTTACGGGATCGTCTACAGGGGATCCCTACTATGGCTACACCTTC. Combining the CDR3 with reference TRBV7-2 and TRBJ1-2 gives the whole variable domain GAGVSQSPSNKVTEKGKDVELRCDPISGHTALYWYRQSLGQGLEFLIYFQGNSAPDKSGLPSDRFSAERTGGSVSTLTIQRTQQEDSAVYLCASLVTGSSTGDPYYGYTFGSGTRLTVV.

This chain links TRBV6-4 with TRBJ2-3; unclear D gene. Germline lookup yields CDR1 MRHNA and CDR2 SNTAGT. V lost 2 bases to trimming and J lost 2 bases, with 17 bases between them. There are 17 residues in the CDR3. CDR3 nucleotide sequence: TGTGCCAGCAGTGACAAGCCCACTTTAGCCCTCACAGATACGCAGTATTTT. This encodes CASSDKPTLALTDTQYF.

The J gene is TRBJ2-1, the V gene TRBV28; tentatively, D is TRBD1 (5 bases). Between the trimmed V and J ends, which lost 2 bases and 12 bases, there was a span of 14 bases. This CDR3 region has 13 residues. Germline loops: CDR1 MDHEN, CDR2 SYDVKM. CDR3 residues: CASSLDSPPAQFF. In DNA form, the CDR3 reads TGTGCCAGCAGTTTAGACAGCCCACCTGCGCAGTTCTTC. The variable domain in full, completed from reference TRBV28 and TRBJ2-1, reads DVKVTQSSRYLVKRTGEKVFLECVQDMDHENMFWYRQDPGLGLRLIYFSYDVKMKEKGDIPEGYSVSREKKERFSLILESASTNQTSMYLCASSLDSPPAQFFGPGTRLTVL.

The CDR3 here is CASSLSASPVPGNTIYF. CDR3 in DNA: TGTGCCAGCAGTTTATCGGCAAGCCCTGTGCCTGGAAACACCATATATTTT. The chain carries TRBV27 and TRBJ1-3; D is undetermined. CDR1 and CDR2 (germline): MNHEY, SMNVEV (reference sequence). Trimming pared 0 bases from V and 2 bases from J, leaving 14 bases between. The CDR3 runs 17 residues.

This clone was detected once. The V gene is TRBV3-1 (or the pseudogene TRBV3-2), the J gene TRBJ1-2, with D maybe TRBD1 (5 bases). The CDR3 extends over 15 amino acids. Trimming took off 0 bases at V and 11 bases at J, with 19 bases between the two ends. CDR1 is LGHDT, CDR2 YNNKEL, per germline (reference sequence). The CDR3 protein is CASSQESEQGGRYTF. The CDR3 DNA reads as TGTGCCAGCAGCCAAGAAAGCGAGCAGGGAGGAAGATACACCTTC.

The genes are TRBV5-6 and TRBJ2-7; TRBD1 matches at 8 bases. CDR1 and CDR2 (germline): SGHDT, YYEEEE. The CDR3 is 13 amino acids. The J segment lost 2 bases and the V segment lost 5 bases, leaving 3 bases of the junction unmatched. This CDR3 is CASRGTGTYEQYF. The CDR3 DNA reads as TGTGCCAGCAGGGGGACAGGTACCTACGAGCAGTACTTC.